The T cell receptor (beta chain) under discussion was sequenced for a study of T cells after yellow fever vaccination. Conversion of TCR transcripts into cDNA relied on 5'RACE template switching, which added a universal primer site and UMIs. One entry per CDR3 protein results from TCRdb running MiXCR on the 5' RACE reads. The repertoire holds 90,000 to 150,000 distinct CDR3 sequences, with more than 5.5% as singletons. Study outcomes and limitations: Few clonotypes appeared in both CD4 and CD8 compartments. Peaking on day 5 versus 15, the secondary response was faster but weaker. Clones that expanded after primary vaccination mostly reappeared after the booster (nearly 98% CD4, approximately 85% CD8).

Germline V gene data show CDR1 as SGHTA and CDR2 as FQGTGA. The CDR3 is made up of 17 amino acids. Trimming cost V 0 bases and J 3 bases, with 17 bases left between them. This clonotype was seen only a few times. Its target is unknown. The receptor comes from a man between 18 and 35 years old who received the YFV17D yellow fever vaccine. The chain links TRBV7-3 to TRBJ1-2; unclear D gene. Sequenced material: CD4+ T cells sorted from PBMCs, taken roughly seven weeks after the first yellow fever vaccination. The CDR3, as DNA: TGTGCCAGCAGCTTAACAGGCGGGTCGGGTAACCACTATGGCTACACCTTC. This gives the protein CASSLTGGSGNHYGYTF. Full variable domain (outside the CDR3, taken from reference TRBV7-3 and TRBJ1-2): GAGVSQTPSNKVTEKGKYVELRCDPISGHTALYWYRQSLGQGPEFLIYFQGTGAADDSGLPNDRFFAVRPEGSVSTLKIQRTERGDSAVYLCASSLTGGSGNHYGYTFGSGTRLTVV.